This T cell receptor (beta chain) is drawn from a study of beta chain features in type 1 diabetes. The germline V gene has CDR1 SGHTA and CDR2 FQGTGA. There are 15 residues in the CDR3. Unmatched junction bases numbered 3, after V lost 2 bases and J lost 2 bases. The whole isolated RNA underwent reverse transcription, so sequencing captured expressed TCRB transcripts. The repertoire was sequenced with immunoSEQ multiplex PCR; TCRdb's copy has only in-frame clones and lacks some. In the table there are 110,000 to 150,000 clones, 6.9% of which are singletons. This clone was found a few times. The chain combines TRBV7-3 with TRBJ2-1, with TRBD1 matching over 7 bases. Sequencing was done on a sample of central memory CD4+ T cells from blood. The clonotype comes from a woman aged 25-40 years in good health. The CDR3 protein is CASSLQGQTYNEQFF. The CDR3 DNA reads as TGTGCCAGCAGCTTACAGGGACAGACCTACAATGAGCAGTTCTTC.